The clone carrying this T cell receptor beta chain was recorded only once. Source study methods: Counts of nucleated cells, estimated from reference gene primer amplification, were obtained. The table came from immunoSEQ multiplex PCR; TCRdb's copy has only in-frame clones and leaves some out. The V and J calls and the clone size are those of that table, but D and trimming were determined from the DNA. The data show some 150,000 clones, with roughly 80% seen just once and about 40% held by the top ten. This sample was taken from a study of blood T cell repertoires in COVID-19. Study overall: Some COVID-19 samples were acute and others convalescent; all came from the United States, Italy and Spain. Sources were T cells, B-cell-depleted T cells, or PBMCs; the material itself was cDNA or gDNA.

The CDR3 is 13 amino acids. This chain links TRBV21-1 with TRBJ1-1; TRBD1, the D gene given by the table, was not confirmed from the DNA. TRBV21-1 is described as a pseudogene. Sequencing was carried out using peripheral blood. This receptor was identified in a human donor in a cohort sampled during active COVID-19. This chain's CDR3 is CASSNRQGTEAFF. CDR3 DNA: TGTGCCAGCAGCAATAGGCAGGGCACTGAAGCTTTCTTT.